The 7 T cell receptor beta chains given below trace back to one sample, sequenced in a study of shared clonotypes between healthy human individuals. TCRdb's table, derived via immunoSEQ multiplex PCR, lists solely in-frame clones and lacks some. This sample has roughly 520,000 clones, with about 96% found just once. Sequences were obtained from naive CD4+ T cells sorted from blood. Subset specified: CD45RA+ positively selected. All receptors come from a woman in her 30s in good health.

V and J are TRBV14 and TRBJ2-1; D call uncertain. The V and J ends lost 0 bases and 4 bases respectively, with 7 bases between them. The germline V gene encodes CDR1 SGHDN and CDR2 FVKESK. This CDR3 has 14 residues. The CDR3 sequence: CASSQDSGYNEQFF. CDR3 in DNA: TGTGCCAGCAGCCAAGATTCCGGATACAATGAGCAGTTCTTC.

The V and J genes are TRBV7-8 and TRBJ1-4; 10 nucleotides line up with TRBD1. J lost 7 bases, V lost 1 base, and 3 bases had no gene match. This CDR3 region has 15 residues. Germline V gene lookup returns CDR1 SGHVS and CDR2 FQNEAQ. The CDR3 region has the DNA TGTGCCAGCAGCTTAGAAAGGACAGGGGGTGAAAAACTGTTTTTT. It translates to CASSLERTGGEKLFF.

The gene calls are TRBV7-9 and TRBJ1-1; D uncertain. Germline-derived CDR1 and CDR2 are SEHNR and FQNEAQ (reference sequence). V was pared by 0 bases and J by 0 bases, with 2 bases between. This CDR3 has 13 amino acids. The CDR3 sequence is CASSLALNTEAFF. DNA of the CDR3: TGTGCCAGCAGCTTAGCTCTGAACACTGAAGCTTTCTTT.

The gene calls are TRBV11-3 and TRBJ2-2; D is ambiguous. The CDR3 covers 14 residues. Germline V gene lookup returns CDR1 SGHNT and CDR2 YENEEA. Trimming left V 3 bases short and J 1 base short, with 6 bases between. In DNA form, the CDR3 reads TGTGCCAGCAGCTTCCGCGGGAACACCGGGGAGCTGTTTTTT. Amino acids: CASSFRGNTGELFF.

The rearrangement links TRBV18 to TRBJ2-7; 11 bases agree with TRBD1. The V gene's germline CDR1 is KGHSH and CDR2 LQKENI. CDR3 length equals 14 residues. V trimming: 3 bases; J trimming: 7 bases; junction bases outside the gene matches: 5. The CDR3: CASSPGTGGREQYF. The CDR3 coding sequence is TGTGCCAGCTCACCGGGGACAGGGGGTCGGGAGCAGTACTTC.

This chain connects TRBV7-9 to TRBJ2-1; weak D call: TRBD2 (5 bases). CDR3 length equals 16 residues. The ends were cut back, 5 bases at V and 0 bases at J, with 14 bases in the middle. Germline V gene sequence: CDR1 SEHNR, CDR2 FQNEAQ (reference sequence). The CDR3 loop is CASSPAGDYSYNEQFF. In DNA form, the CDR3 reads TGTGCCAGCAGCCCCGCGGGTGACTACTCCTACAATGAGCAGTTCTTC.

For the CDR3, the DNA is TGTGCCAGCAGAGTCGACACCGACTATGGCTACACCTTC. Translation: CASRVDTDYGYTF. The chain uses TRBV28 and TRBJ1-2; D remains ambiguous. V dropped 6 bases and J dropped 3 bases, with 11 bases sitting between them. CDR1 and CDR2 (germline): MDHEN, SYDVKM. CDR3 length: 13 amino acids.